The entry that follows covers one T cell receptor beta chain sequence. Its antigen has not been determined. No clone much larger than this one lies a single base away; base qualities are absent. This sample is part of a study of blood T cell repertoires in COVID-19 (dated by TCRdb to 2020 to 2022). Broadly, across the study: The collaborator samples originated in the United States, Italy and Spain and spanned the acute and convalescent phases of COVID-19. Subjects who had been exposed to COVID-19, were actively infected with it, or had recovered from it provided the deeply sampled blood TCRbeta repertoires that made up the dataset. A freely available public database, intended as a resource for researchers studying the immune response to SARS-CoV-2, is where the repertoires were released. HLA class I and class II types, where available, came from metadata supplied by the sample provider rather than from assay-based typing. The material from the prospective study consisted of cDNA or gDNA derived from T cells, B-cell-depleted T cells, or PBMCs. The samples were drawn from the first 160 participants of the ongoing ImmuneRACE study and from under 1,500 subjects provided by 6 global collaborators. The sample metadata nearly always contained a de-identified subject ID, COVID-19 status, age in years and sex. Points the paper makes about the study in general: How much clinical and demographic metadata was included differed by source and by participant, and the metadata was provided uncurated.

The immunoSEQ Assay, a bias-controlled multiplex PCR, was used to amplify TCRbeta CDR3 regions from genomic DNA. For the original study's pipeline: Within the assay, amplification of reference gene primers was used to estimate how many nucleated cells each sample contained. Sequence reads were collapsed and filtered to measure the absolute abundance of every unique TCRbeta CDR3 rearrangement. For each sample, productive Simpson clonality was calculated by taking the square root of Simpson's diversity index across productive rearrangements. Held by TCRdb, this immuneACCESS table contains in-frame sequences only and omits some clones. Under half of the omission traces to an unresolved V gene where checked; the cause of the rest is unknown. V and J calls and clone size are those listed in that table; D and trimming were worked out from the DNA. The sample data list some 150,000 clones, and 70% to 80% of these were observed just once. In total, the top ten clones hold 4% to 5% of the sample.

In Seattle, one collaborating source enrolled patients while the infection was active and tracked those patients longitudinally over the course of disease. Each collaborating institution followed its own protocols to collect whole blood in K2EDTA tubes. For TCRbeta analysis, collaborator samples were shipped as frozen whole blood, as isolated PBMCs, or as DNA extracted from either sample type. As encoded in the germline V gene, CDR1 is SGHTA while CDR2 is FQGNSA. Taken from cysteine to phenylalanine, the CDR3 has 15 residues. Only the CDR3 DNA is retained, 45 bases long and in frame from the first base. Trimming removed 2 bases from V and 4 bases from J, leaving 12 bases between the germline ends.

Source material: peripheral blood. This TCR was recovered from a woman between 65 and 79 years old with COVID-19, enrolled during active disease. The chain joins TRBV7-2 to TRBJ2-1; the D region possibly corresponds to TRBD1 (5 bases align). The DNA sequence reads TGTGCCAGCAGCTTATCTTCAGGGATTTACAATGAGCAGTTCTTC. Its protein is CASSLSSGIYNEQFF.